Presented here are 10 T cell receptor beta chains from one specimen sequenced in a study of cytomegalovirus exposure and HLA in healthy donors. With 60 Vbeta and 13 Jbeta primers, the PCR was carried out. The data were produced by immunoSEQ multiplex PCR, yet TCRdb's version contains in-frame clones alone and is incomplete. The table has around 90,000 clones, roughly 77% seen once. Specimen: PBMCs. The receptors derive from a man aged 25-40 years in good health and CMV-seronegative.

The chain links TRBV18 to TRBJ1-5, with 9 nucleotides matching TRBD1. V gave up 4 bases and J gave up 7 bases; unmatched junction bases: 5. The CDR3 has 14 amino acids. Germline CDR1 KGHSH, CDR2 LQKENI. The CDR3 here is CASSLRQGEQPQHF. The CDR3 DNA reads TGTGCCAGCTCACTCAGACAGGGGGAACAGCCCCAGCATTTT. Full variable domain (missing parts from reference TRBV18 and TRBJ1-5): NAGVMQNPRHLVRRRGQEARLRCSPMKGHSHVYWYRQLPEEGLKFMVYLQKENIIDESGMPKERFSAEFPKEGPSILRIQQVVRGDSAAYFCASSLRQGEQPQHFGDGTRLSIL.

This clone came up once. The chain employs TRBV9 and TRBJ2-1, with D maybe TRBD1 (5 bases). The CDR3 has 16 amino acids. The V end lost 0 bases, the J end lost 6 bases, and 16 bases lay between the germline ends. Germline assignment: CDR1 SGDLS and CDR2 YYNGEE. For the CDR3, the DNA is TGTGCCAGCAGCGTAGGTAACCAGGGTTGGGTCAATGAGCAGTTCTTC. Translating gives CASSVGNQGWVNEQFF.

The rearrangement joins TRBV14 to TRBJ1-6; maybe TRBD1 (5 bases). The V gene's germline CDR1 is SGHDN and CDR2 FVKESK. This CDR3 comprises 15 residues. V lost 0 bases to trimming and J lost 7 bases, with 10 bases between them. CDR3 nucleotide sequence: TGTGCCAGCAGCCAAGATCAGGGTGTAAATTCACCCCTCCACTTT. Protein product: CASSQDQGVNSPLHF.

V and J are TRBV6-4 and TRBJ1-1; the D is unclear. Germline-derived CDR1 and CDR2 are MRHNA and SNTAGT. There are 12 residues in the CDR3. Trimming left V 9 bases short and J 6 bases short, with 14 bases between. The CDR3 here is CARPPRVPEAFF. The CDR3 coding sequence is TGTGCCAGACCGCCGAGGGTCCCTGAAGCTTTCTTT.

The chain links TRBV5-4 to TRBJ2-1; TRBD1 is a possible D gene (5 bases). The CDR3 loop spans 14 amino acids. The V and J ends lost 4 bases and 7 bases respectively, with 15 bases between them. Per germline, CDR1 SGHNT and CDR2 YYREEE (reference sequence). The CDR3 region is CASSLLARANEQFF. In DNA form, the CDR3 reads TGTGCCAGCAGCCTACTGGCCAGGGCAAATGAGCAGTTCTTC.

This clone was picked up a small number of times. The rearrangement links TRBV30 to TRBJ2-7; no reliable D call. V dropped 0 bases and J dropped 2 bases, with 11 bases sitting between them. Germline V gene lookup returns CDR1 GTSNPN and CDR2 SVGIG (reference sequence). The CDR3 runs 14 residues. The CDR3 region has the DNA TGTGCCTGGAGTGTACGCAGTGCCCCCTACGAGCAGTACTTC. Translation: CAWSVRSAPYEQYF. Full variable domain (outside the CDR3, taken from reference TRBV30 and TRBJ2-7): SQTIHQWPATLVQPVGSPLSLECTVEGTSNPNLYWYRQAAGRGLQLLFYSVGIGQISSEVPQNLSASRPQDRQFILSSKKLLLSDSGFYLCAWSVRSAPYEQYFGPGTRLTVT.

The gene calls are TRBV9 and TRBJ2-1, with TRBD2 identical over 8 bases. Germline trimming cut 4 bases from V and 6 bases from J; bases unmatched to any gene: 6. This CDR3 region has 14 residues. Germline values: CDR1 SGDLS, CDR2 YYNGEE. Written as DNA, the CDR3 is TGTGCCAGCAGCCTCGGACTAGCCTCCAATGAGCAGTTCTTC. This codes for CASSLGLASNEQFF.

The J gene is TRBJ2-2, the V gene TRBV30; 9 bases are shared with TRBD1. The CDR3 is made up of 14 amino acids. The J segment lost 6 bases and the V segment lost 2 bases, leaving 4 bases of the junction unmatched. Germline V lookup: CDR1 GTSNPN, CDR2 SVGIG (reference sequence). In DNA form, the CDR3 reads TGTGCCTGGAGTAGGGACAGGGAGGCCGGGGAGCTGTTTTTT. Translated: CAWSRDREAGELFF.

The genes are TRBV2 and TRBJ2-7; 7 bases are a match to TRBD2. Per the germline V gene, CDR1 is SNHLY and CDR2 is FYNNEI. V shed 6 bases, J shed 4 bases, and the junction held 9 bases outside the gene matches. The CDR3 runs to 14 residues. CDR3 coding DNA: TGTGCCAGCAGGGAAATTGGCGGGAGATACGAGCAGTACTTC. It yields the protein CASREIGGRYEQYF.

The chain combines TRBV28 with TRBJ1-6; 10 bases agree with TRBD1. The CDR3 totals 19 residues. Germline V gives CDR1 MDHEN, CDR2 SYDVKM. V was pared by 5 bases and J by 3 bases, with 13 bases of the junction left unmatched. The CDR3 loop reads CASSPLRGTGASYNSPLHF. CDR3 coding DNA: TGTGCCAGCAGTCCACTAAGAGGGACAGGGGCCAGCTATAATTCACCCCTCCACTTT.